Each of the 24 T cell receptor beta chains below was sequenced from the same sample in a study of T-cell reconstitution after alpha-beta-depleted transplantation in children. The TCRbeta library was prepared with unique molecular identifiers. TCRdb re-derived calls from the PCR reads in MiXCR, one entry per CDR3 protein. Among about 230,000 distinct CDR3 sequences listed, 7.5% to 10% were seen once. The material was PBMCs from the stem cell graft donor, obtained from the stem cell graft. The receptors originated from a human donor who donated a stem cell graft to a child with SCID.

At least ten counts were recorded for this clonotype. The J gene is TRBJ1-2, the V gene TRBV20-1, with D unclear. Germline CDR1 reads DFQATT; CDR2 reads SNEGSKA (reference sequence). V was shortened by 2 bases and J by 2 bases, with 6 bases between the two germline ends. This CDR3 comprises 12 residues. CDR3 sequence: CSARWLNYGYTF. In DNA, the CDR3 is TGCAGTGCTAGATGGTTGAACTATGGCTACACCTTC.

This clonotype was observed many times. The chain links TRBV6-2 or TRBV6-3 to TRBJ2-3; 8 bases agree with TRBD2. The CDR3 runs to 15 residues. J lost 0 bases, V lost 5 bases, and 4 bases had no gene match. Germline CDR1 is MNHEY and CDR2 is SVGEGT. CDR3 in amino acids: CASSASSGSTDTQYF. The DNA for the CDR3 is TGTGCCAGCAGTGCATCTAGCGGGAGCACAGATACGCAGTATTTT.

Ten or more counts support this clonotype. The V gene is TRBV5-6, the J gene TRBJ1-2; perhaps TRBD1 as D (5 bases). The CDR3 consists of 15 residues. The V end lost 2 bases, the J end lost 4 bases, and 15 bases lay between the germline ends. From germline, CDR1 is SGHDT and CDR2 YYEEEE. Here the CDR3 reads CASSFITGRPYGYTF. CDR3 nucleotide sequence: TGTGCCAGCAGCTTTATTACAGGAAGACCCTATGGCTACACCTTC.

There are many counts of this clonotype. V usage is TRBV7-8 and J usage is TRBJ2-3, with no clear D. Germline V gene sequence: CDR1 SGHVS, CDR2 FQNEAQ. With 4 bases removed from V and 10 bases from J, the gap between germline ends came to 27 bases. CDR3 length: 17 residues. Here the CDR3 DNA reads TGTGCCAGCAGCTCCCTCCCATCCGGCCGGCGAATGAAGTCGCAGTATTTT. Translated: CASSSLPSGRRMKSQYF.

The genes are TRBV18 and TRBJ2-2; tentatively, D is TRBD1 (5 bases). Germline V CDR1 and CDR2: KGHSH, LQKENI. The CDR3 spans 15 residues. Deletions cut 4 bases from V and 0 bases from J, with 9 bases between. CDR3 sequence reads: CASSQPTANTGELFF. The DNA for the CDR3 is TGTGCCAGCTCACAGCCGACAGCGAACACCGGGGAGCTGTTTTTT.

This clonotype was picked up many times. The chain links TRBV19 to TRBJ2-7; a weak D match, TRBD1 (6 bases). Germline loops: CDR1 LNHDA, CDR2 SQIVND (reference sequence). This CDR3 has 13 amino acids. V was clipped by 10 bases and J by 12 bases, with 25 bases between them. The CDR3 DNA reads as TGTGCCACCAGGGGCAGCTGGCCACCTTCGGTGTACTTC. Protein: CATRGSWPPSVYF. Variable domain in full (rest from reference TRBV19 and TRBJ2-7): DGGITQSPKYLFRKEGQNVTLSCEQNLNHDAMYWYRQDPGQGLRLIYYSQIVNDFQKGDIAEGYSVSREKKESFPLTVTSAQKNPTAFYLCATRGSWPPSVYFGPGTRLTVT.

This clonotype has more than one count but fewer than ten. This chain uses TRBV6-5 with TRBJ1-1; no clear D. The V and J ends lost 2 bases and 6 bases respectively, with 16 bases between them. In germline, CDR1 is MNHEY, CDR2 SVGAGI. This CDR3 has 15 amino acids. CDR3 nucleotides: TGTGCCAGCAGTTACCCTTTAGACCGGGAGGCTGAAGCTTTCTTT. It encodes CASSYPLDREAEAFF.

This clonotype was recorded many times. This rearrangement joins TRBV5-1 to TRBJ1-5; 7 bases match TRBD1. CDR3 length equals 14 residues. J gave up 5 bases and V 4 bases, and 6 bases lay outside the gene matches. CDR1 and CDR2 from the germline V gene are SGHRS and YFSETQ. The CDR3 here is CASSTSGGDQPQHF. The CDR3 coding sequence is TGCGCCAGCAGCACCTCAGGGGGGGATCAGCCCCAGCATTTT. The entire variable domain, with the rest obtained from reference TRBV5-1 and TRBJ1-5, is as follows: KAGVTQTPRYLIKTRGQQVTLSCSPISGHRSVSWYQQTPGQGLQFLFEYFSETQRNKGNFPGRFSGRQFSNSRSEMNVSTLELGDSALYLCASSTSGGDQPQHFGDGTRLSIL.

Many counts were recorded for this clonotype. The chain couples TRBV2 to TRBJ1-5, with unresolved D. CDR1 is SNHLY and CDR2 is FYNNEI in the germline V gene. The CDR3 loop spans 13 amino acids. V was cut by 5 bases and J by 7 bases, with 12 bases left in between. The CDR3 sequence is CASSLPGGQPQHF. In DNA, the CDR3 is TGTGCCAGCAGTTTACCTGGCGGCCAGCCCCAGCATTTT.

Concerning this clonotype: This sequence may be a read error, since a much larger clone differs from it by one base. DNA of the CDR3: TGCGCCAGCAGCTCCGGCGGGTCCAATTCACCCCTCCACTTT. This encodes CASSSGGSNSPLHF. V usage is TRBV5-1 and J usage is TRBJ1-6; no definite D call. This CDR3 region has 14 residues. Germline-derived CDR1 and CDR2 are SGHRS and YFSETQ. Trimming pared 3 bases from V and 7 bases from J, leaving 11 bases between.

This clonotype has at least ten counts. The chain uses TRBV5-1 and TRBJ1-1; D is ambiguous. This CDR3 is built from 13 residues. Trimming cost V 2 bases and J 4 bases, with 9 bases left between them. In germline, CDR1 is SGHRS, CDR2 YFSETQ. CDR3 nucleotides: TGCGCCAGCAGCTTTGATGGGTTCACTGAAGCTTTCTTT. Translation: CASSFDGFTEAFF.

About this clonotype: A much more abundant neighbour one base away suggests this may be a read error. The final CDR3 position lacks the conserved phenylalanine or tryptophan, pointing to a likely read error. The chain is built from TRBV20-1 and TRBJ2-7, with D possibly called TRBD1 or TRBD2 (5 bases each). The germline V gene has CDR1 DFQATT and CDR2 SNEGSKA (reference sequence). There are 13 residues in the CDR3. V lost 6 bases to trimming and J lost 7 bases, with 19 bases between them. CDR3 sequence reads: CSARGPGPGEQYY. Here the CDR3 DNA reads TGCAGTGCCCGAGGACCGGGGCCAGGGGAGCAGTACTAC.

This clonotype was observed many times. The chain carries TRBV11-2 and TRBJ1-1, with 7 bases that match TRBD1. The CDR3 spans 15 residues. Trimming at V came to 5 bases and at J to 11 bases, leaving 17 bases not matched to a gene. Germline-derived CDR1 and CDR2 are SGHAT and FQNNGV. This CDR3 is CASSTRQGPRGEAFF. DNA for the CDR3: TGTGCCAGCAGCACCCGACAGGGACCCAGGGGGGAGGCTTTCTTT.

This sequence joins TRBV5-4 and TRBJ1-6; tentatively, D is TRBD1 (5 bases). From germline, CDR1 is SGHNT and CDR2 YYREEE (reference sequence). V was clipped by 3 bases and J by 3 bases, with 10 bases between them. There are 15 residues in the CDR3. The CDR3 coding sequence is TGTGCCAGCAGCTCACAAGGACACTATAATTCACCCCTCCACTTT. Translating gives CASSSQGHYNSPLHF.

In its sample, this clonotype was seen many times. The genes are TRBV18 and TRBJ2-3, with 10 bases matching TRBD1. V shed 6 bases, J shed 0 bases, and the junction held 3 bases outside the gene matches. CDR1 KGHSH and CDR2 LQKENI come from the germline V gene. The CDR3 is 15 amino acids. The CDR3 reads CASSPGQGSTDTQYF. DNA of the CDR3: TGTGCCAGCTCCCCGGGACAGGGGAGCACAGATACGCAGTATTTT.

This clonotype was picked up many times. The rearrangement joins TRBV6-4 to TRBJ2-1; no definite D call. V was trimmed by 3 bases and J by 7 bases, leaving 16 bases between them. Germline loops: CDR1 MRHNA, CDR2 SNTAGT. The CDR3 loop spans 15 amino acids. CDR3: CASSDYVPKDNEQFF. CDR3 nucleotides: TGTGCCAGCAGTGATTACGTCCCGAAAGATAATGAGCAGTTCTTC.

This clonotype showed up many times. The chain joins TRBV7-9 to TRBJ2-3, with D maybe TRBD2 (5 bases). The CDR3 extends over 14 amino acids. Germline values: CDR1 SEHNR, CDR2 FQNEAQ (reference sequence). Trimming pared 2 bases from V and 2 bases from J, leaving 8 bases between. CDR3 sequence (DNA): TGTGCCAGCAGCTTATTCGGGAACACAGATACGCAGTATTTT. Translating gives CASSLFGNTDTQYF.

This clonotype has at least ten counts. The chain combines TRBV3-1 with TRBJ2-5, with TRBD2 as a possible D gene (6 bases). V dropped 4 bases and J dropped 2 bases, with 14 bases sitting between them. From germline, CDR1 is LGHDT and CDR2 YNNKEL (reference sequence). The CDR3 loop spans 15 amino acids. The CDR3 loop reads CASSLALGLQETQYF. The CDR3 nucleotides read TGTGCCAGCAGCCTCGCCTTGGGACTTCAAGAGACCCAGTACTTC.

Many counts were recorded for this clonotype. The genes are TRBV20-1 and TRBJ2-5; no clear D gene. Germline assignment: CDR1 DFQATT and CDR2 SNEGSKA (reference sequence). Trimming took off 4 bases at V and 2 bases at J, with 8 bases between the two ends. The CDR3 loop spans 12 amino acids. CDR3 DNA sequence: TGCAGTGCTATGGAGTGGCAAGAGACCCAGTACTTC. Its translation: CSAMEWQETQYF.

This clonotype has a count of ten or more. CDR3 in amino acids: CASSLLVSADTQYF. CDR3 bases: TGCGCCAGCAGCCTCCTGGTGAGCGCAGATACGCAGTATTTT. V is TRBV5-1 and J is TRBJ2-3; D remains ambiguous. V shed 4 bases and J shed 4 bases, with 13 bases lying between them. This CDR3 has 14 residues. Germline CDR1 SGHRS, CDR2 YFSETQ.

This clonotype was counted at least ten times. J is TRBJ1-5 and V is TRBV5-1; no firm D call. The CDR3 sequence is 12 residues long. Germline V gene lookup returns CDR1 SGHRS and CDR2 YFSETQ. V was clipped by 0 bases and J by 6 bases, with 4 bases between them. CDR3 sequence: CASSLEGQPQHF. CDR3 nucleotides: TGCGCCAGCAGCTTGGAGGGTCAGCCCCAGCATTTT.

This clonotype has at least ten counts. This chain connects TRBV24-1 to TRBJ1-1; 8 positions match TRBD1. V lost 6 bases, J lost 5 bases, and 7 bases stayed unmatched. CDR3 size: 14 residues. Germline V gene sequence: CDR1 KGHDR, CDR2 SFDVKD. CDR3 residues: CATSKTGGKTEAFF. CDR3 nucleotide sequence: TGTGCCACCAGTAAAACAGGGGGAAAAACTGAAGCTTTCTTT.

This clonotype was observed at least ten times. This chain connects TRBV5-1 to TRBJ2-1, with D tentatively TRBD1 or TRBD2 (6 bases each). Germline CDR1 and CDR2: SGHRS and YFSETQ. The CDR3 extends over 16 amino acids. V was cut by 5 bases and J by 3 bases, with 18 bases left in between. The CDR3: CASRMEGRGNYNEQFF. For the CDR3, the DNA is TGCGCCAGCAGAATGGAGGGCAGGGGAAACTACAATGAGCAGTTCTTC.

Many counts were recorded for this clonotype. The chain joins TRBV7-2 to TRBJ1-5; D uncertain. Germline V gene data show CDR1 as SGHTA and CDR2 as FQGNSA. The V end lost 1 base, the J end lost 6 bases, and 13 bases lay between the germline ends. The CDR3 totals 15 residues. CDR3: CASSLGIGLAQPQHF. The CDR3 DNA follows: TGTGCCAGCAGCTTAGGGATAGGGTTGGCTCAGCCCCAGCATTTT.